This T cell receptor (beta chain) was sequenced during a study of molecular identifiers for immune sequencing clone quantification. Study information: Replicate experiments divided RNA from approximately 22,000 or 94,000 naive CD8 cells into five parts and sequenced four.

With 4 bases removed from V and 4 bases from J, the gap between germline ends came to 14 bases. Germline loops: CDR1 MDHEN, CDR2 SYDVKM. This CDR3 has 14 residues. A single record per CDR3 protein comes from TCRdb applying MiXCR to the PCR reads. The sample consists of approximately 550,000 distinct CDR3 sequences, roughly 25% of them appearing once. Notes on the study in general: Effector cells had over 98% of their molecules in clones above 20 RNA copies, while naive cells had under 1%.

To note about this clonotype: The antigen remains unidentified.

Libraries used roughly 19,000 to 1,100,000 sorted naive CD8 T cells and 10%, 30% or 50% RNA input. The specimen sequenced was naive CD8+ T cells from blood, with Jurkat cell RNA spiked in. The subset denotes: FACS-sorted CD8+CD4-CCR7+CD45RA+ naive T cells. V is TRBV28 and J is TRBJ2-7; D may correspond to TRBD1 or TRBD2 (5 bases each). The sequence was obtained from a human donor in good health. Some libraries in this study had Jurkat cell RNA spiked in. Here the CDR3 DNA reads TGTGCCAGCAGTTATAGACTGGGACCGTACGAGCAGTACTTC. Translation: CASSYRLGPYEQYF.